Listed below are T cell receptor beta chains from one sample, sequenced in a study of blood T cell repertoires in COVID-19. The data were produced by immunoSEQ multiplex PCR, yet TCRdb's version contains in-frame clones alone and is incomplete. The sample has fewer than 150,000 clones, more than 60% seen once. Sequencing used peripheral blood. These receptors all stem from a man aged 45-65 years with acute or convalescent COVID-19. CDR3s include the opening cysteine and the closing phenylalanine or tryptophan. A D gene is named only where the DNA matches it firmly. Rows may omit the clone size; those that give it use once, few, many or a size class.

v_gene	d_gene	j_gene	abundance	CDR3aa	CDR3nt
TRBV4-1	.	TRBJ2-7	few	CASSQGLGSPNEQYF	TGCGCCAGCAGCCAAGGACTAGGGTCTCCTAACGAGCAGTACTTC
TRBV30	TRBD2	TRBJ2-5	.	CAWSGTSRETQYF	TGTGCCTGGAGTGGGACTAGCAGAGAGACCCAGTACTTC
TRBV19	.	TRBJ2-3	.	CASSIPLGPLVSTDTQYF	TGTGCCAGTAGTATACCCCTGGGGCCCCTGGTTAGCACAGATACGCAGTATTTT
TRBV4-1	TRBD2	TRBJ2-2	.	CASSHEGGDTGELFF	TGCGCCAGCAGCCATGAGGGAGGGGACACCGGGGAGCTGTTTTTT
TRBV5-1	.	TRBJ1-1	once	CASSVQTGNTEAFF	TGCGCCAGCAGCGTCCAGACAGGGAACACTGAAGCTTTCTTT
TRBV2	TRBD1	TRBJ1-3	.	CASSPGQGTGNTIYF	TGTGCCAGCAGCCCGGGACAGGGGACCGGAAACACCATATATTTT
TRBV28	.	TRBJ1-1	.	CASTLWGGEAFF	TGTGCCAGCACCCTGTGGGGGGGTGAAGCTTTCTTT
TRBV6-6	.	TRBJ1-3	.	CASSYSLQVPGNTIYF	TGTGCCAGCAGTTATTCCCTACAGGTTCCTGGAAACACCATATATTTT
TRBV3-1/TRBV3-2	TRBD1	TRBJ2-6	.	CASSLETGSSGANVLTF	TGTGCCAGCAGCCTAGAGACAGGGTCATCTGGGGCCAACGTCCTGACTTTC
TRBV19	.	TRBJ2-1	.	CASSIGRLGGEQFF	TGTGCCAGTAGTATTGGGCGGCTTGGGGGGGAGCAGTTCTTC
TRBV5-6	.	TRBJ2-2	.	CASSLQGRTGELFF	TGTGCCAGCAGCTTGCAGGGCCGCACCGGGGAGCTGTTTTTT
TRBV18	.	TRBJ1-1	.	CASSPQELNTEAFF	TGTGCCAGCTCACCCCAGGAATTAAACACTGAAGCTTTCTTT
TRBV30	TRBD2	TRBJ2-5	.	CAWIPINRGLAETQYF	TGTGCCTGGATTCCCATTAACCGGGGACTAGCAGAGACCCAGTACTTC
TRBV5-8	.	TRBJ2-3	.	CASSLRRRTTDTQYF	TGTGCCAGCAGCTTAAGACGGAGGACCACAGATACGCAGTATTTT
TRBV6-1	.	TRBJ2-7	.	CASSDVIRGVYEQYF	TGTGCCAGCAGTGACGTGATCAGGGGAGTCTACGAGCAGTACTTC
TRBV24-1	.	TRBJ2-3	.	CATSDFYRPDTQYF	TGTGCCACCAGTGATTTTTACAGGCCAGATACGCAGTATTTT
TRBV28	.	TRBJ1-2	once	CASSLIGGQHYGYTF	TGTGCCAGCAGTTTGATTGGCGGACAGCACTATGGCTACACCTTC
TRBV6-5	TRBD1	TRBJ1-6	.	CASSPEGADNSPLHF	TGTGCCAGCAGTCCTGAGGGGGCCGATAATTCACCCCTCCACTTT
TRBV6-5	.	TRBJ1-1	.	CASSPRGHGAFF	TGTGCCAGCAGTCCCAGGGGCCATGGGGCTTTCTTT
TRBV11-2	.	TRBJ2-7	.	CASTLIGGYYEQYF	TGTGCCAGCACATTGATTGGGGGCTACTACGAGCAGTACTTC
TRBV5-6	TRBD2	TRBJ2-1	.	CASSPLAGISGFYNEQFF	TGTGCCAGCAGCCCACTAGCGGGAATCTCGGGGTTCTACAATGAGCAGTTCTTC
TRBV5-5	TRBD1	TRBJ2-7	few	CASRPGTGWDEQYF	TGTGCCAGCAGGCCCGGGACAGGGTGGGACGAGCAGTACTTC
TRBV19	TRBD1	TRBJ1-2	.	CASSVGTGVYGYTF	TGTGCCAGTAGTGTCGGGACAGGGGTCTATGGCTACACCTTC
TRBV30	.	TRBJ1-2	.	CAWTSDKNYGYTF	TGTGCCTGGACCTCCGACAAGAACTATGGCTACACCTTC
TRBV7-3	.	TRBJ2-1	.	CASTQGASAYNEQFF	TGTGCCAGCACCCAAGGGGCTAGCGCCTACAATGAGCAGTTCTTC
TRBV12-5	TRBD1	TRBJ2-6	.	CASGTGAGANVLTF	TGTGCTAGTGGTACAGGGGCTGGGGCCAACGTCCTGACTTTC
TRBV9	.	TRBJ2-3	.	CASSVRREQSTDTQYF	TGTGCCAGCAGCGTACGTCGGGAGCAAAGCACAGATACGCAGTATTTT
TRBV2	TRBD1	TRBJ1-4	.	CASSGSLGDRVGF	TGTGCCAGCAGTGGAAGCCTGGGGGACAGGGTAGGGTTT
TRBV7-9	TRBD1	TRBJ2-5	.	CASSLREDREETQYF	TGTGCCAGCAGCCTTAGGGAGGACAGGGAAGAGACCCAGTACTTC